This T cell receptor beta chain appears in the sequencing data of a study of blood T cell repertoires in COVID-19. Study at large: Samples representing acute and convalescent COVID-19 were sourced from the United States, Italy and Spain.

The method was immunoSEQ multiplex PCR; TCRdb's version includes in-frame clones alone and lacks a portion of them. The data contain over 250,000 clones, more than 75% of them singletons. The V end was cut by 3 bases, the J end by 7 bases, with 4 bases between. The CDR3 length is 12 residues. Germline CDR1 and CDR2: MDHEN and SYDVKM. Sequenced input: peripheral blood. This TCR came from a woman in her forties or fifties with acute or convalescent COVID-19. This sequence joins TRBV28 and TRBJ1-6; D remains unclear. The CDR3 region is CASSLRNSPLHF. CDR3 DNA: TGTGCCAGCAGTTTGAGGAATTCACCCCTCCACTTT.